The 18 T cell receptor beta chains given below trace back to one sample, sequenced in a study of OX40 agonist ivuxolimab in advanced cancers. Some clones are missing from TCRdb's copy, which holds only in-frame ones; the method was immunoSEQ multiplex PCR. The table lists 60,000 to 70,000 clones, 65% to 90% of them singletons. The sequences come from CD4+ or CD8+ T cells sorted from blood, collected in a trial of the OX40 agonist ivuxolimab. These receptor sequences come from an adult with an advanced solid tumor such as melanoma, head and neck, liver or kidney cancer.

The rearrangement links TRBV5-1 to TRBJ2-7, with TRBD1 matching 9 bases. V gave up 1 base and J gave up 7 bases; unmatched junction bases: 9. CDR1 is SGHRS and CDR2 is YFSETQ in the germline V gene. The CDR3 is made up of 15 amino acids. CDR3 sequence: CASSLSGQGLREQYF. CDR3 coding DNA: TGCGCCAGCAGCTTGTCGGGACAGGGCTTGAGGGAGCAGTACTTC. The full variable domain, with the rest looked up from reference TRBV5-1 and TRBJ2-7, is KAGVTQTPRYLIKTRGQQVTLSCSPISGHRSVSWYQQTPGQGLQFLFEYFSETQRNKGNFPGRFSGRQFSNSRSEMNVSTLELGDSALYLCASSLSGQGLREQYFGPGTRLTVT.

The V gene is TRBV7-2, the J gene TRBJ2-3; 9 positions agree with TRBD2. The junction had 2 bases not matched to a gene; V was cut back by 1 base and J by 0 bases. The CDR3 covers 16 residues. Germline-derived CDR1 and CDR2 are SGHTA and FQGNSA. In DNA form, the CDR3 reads TGTGCCAGCAGCTTAGATGCGGGAGGGAGCACAGATACGCAGTATTTT. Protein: CASSLDAGGSTDTQYF.

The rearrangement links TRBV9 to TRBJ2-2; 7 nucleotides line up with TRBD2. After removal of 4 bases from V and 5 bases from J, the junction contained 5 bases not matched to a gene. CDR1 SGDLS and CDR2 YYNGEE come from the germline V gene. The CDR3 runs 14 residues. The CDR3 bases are TGTGCCAGCAGCCACGGGACTACAACCGGGGAGCTGTTTTTT. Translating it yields CASSHGTTTGELFF.

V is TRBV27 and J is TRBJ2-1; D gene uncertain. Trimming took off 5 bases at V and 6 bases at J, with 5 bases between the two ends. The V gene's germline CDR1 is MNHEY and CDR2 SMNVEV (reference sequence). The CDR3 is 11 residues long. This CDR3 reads CASSNLNEQFF. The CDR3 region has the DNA TGTGCCAGCAGTAACCTCAATGAGCAGTTCTTC.

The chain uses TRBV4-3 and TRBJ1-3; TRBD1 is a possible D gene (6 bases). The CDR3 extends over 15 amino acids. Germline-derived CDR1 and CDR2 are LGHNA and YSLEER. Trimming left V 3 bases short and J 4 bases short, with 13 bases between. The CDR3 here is CASSQARGVGNTIYF. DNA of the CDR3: TGCGCCAGCAGCCAGGCAAGGGGGGTCGGAAACACCATATATTTT.

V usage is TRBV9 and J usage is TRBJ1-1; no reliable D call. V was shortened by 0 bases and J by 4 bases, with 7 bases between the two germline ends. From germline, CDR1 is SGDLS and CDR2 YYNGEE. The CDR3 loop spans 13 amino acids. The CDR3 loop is CASSVDWATEAFF. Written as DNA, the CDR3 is TGTGCCAGCAGCGTAGACTGGGCCACTGAAGCTTTCTTT.

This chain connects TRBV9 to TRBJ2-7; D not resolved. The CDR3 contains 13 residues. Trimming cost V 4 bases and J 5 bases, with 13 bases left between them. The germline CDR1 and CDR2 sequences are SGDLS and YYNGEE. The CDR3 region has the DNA TGTGCCAGCAGCTCCCATTGGGCAGACGAGCAGTACTTC. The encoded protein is CASSSHWADEQYF.

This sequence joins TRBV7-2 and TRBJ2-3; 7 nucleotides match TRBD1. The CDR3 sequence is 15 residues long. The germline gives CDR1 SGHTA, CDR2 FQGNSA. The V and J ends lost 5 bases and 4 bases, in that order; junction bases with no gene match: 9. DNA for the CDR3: TGTGCCAGCAGCCCGCGGACAGGTGGGGCAGATACGCAGTATTTT. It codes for CASSPRTGGADTQYF.

The CDR3 nucleotides are TGTGCCTGGATCCGGGGGAGCCCGGTGACCGGGGAGCTGTTTTTT. Translation gives CAWIRGSPVTGELFF. The chain employs TRBV30 and TRBJ2-2; a weak D match, TRBD2 (6 bases). Per germline, CDR1 GTSNPN and CDR2 SVGIG (reference sequence). The CDR3 length is 15 residues. Trimming took off 4 bases at V and 5 bases at J, with 17 bases between the two ends. Based on the CDR3 plus reference TRBV30 and TRBJ2-2, the full variable domain is SQTIHQWPATLVQPVGSPLSLECTVEGTSNPNLYWYRQAAGRGLQLLFYSVGIGQISSEVPQNLSASRPQDRQFILSSKKLLLSDSGFYLCAWIRGSPVTGELFFGEGSRLTVL.

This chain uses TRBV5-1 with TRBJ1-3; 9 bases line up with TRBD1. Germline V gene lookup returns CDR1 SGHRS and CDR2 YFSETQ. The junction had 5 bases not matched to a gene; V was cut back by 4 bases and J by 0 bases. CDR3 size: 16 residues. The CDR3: CASSVRDRASGNTIYF. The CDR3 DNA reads TGCGCCAGCAGCGTCCGGGACAGGGCCTCTGGAAACACCATATATTTT.

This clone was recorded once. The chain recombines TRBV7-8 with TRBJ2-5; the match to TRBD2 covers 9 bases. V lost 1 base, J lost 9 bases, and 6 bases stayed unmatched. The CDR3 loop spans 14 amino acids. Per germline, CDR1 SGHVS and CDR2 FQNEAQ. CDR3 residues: CASSLVSSGMAQYF. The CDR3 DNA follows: TGTGCCAGCAGCTTAGTGTCTAGCGGGATGGCCCAGTACTTC.

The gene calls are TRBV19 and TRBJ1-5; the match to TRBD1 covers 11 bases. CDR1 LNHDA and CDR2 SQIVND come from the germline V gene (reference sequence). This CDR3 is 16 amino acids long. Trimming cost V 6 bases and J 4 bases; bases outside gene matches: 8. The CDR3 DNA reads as TGTGCCAGTAGGCAAGGACAGGGGGCAGTTAATCAGCCCCAGCATTTT. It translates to CASRQGQGAVNQPQHF.

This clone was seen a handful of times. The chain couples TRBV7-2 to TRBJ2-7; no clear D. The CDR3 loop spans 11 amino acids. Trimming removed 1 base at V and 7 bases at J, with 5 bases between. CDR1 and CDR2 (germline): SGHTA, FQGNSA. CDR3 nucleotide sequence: TGTGCCAGCAGCTTAGAGACGGAGCAGTACTTC. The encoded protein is CASSLETEQYF. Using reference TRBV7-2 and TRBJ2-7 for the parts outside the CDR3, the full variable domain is GAGVSQSPSNKVTEKGKDVELRCDPISGHTALYWYRQSLGQGLEFLIYFQGNSAPDKSGLPSDRFSAERTGGSVSTLTIQRTQQEDSAVYLCASSLETEQYFGPGTRLTVT.

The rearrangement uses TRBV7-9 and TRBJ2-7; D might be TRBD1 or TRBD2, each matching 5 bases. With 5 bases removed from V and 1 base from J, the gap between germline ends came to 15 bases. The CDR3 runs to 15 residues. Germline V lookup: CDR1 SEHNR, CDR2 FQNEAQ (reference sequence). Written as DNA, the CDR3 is TGTGCCAGCAGCATTTGGGACCCCCCGTCCTACGAGCAGTACTTC. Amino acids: CASSIWDPPSYEQYF.

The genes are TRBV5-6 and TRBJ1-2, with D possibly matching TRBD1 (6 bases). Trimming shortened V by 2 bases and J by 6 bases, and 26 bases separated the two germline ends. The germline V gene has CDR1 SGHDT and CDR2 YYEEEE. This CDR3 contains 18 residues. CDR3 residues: CASSFFDRISTGRDGYTF. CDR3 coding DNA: TGTGCCAGCAGCTTCTTTGACAGGATCAGCACGGGCAGGGATGGCTACACCTTC.

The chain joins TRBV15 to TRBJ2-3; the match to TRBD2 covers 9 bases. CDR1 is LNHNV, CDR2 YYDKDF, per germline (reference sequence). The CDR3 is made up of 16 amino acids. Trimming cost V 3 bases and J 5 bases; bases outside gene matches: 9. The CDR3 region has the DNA TGTGCCACCAGCAGGGTTAGCGGGAGTGGGGAAGATACGCAGTATTTT. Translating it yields CATSRVSGSGEDTQYF. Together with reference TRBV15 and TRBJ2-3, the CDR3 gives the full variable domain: DAMVIQNPRYQVTQFGKPVTLSCSQTLNHNVMYWYQQKSSQAPKLLFHYYDKDFNNEADTPDNFQSRRPNTSFCFLDIRSPGLGDTAMYLCATSRVSGSGEDTQYFGPGTRLTVL.

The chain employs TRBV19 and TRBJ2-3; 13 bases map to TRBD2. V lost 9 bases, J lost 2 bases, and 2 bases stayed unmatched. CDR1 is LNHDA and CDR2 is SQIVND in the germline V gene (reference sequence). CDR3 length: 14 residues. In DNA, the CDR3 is TGTGCCAGCACTAGCGGGAGGGCCACAGATACGCAGTATTTT. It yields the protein CASTSGRATDTQYF.

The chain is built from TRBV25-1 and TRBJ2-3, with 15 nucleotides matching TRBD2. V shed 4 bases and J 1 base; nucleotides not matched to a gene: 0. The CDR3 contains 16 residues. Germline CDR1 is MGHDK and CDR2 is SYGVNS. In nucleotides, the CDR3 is TGTGCCAGCAGTGGGACTAGCGGGAGGGGCACAGATACGCAGTATTTT. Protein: CASSGTSGRGTDTQYF.